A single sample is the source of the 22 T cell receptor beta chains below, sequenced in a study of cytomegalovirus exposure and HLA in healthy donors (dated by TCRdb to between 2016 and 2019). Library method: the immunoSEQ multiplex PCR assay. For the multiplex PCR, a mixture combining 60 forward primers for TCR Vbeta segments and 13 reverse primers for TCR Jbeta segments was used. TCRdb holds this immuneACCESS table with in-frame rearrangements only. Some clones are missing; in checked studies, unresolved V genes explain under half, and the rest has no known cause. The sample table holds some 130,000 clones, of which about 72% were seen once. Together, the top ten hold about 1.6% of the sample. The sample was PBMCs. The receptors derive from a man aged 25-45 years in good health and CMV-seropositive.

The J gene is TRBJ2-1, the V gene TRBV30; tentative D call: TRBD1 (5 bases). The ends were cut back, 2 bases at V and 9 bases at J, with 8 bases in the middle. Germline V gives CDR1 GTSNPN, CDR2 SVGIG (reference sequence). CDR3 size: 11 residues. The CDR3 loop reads CAWSWGTEQFF. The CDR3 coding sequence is TGTGCCTGGAGTTGGGGCACTGAGCAGTTCTTC.

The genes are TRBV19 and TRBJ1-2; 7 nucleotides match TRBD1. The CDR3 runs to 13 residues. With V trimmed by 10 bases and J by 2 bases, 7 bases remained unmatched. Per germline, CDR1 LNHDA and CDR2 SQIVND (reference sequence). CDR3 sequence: CATKAGGNYGYTF. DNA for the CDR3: TGTGCCACCAAGGCAGGGGGGAACTATGGCTACACCTTC. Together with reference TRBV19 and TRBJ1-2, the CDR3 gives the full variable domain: DGGITQSPKYLFRKEGQNVTLSCEQNLNHDAMYWYRQDPGQGLRLIYYSQIVNDFQKGDIAEGYSVSREKKESFPLTVTSAQKNPTAFYLCATKAGGNYGYTFGSGTRLTVV.

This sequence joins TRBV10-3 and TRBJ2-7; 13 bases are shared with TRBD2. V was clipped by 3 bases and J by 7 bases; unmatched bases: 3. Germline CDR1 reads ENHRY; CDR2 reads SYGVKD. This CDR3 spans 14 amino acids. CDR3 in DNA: TGTGCCATCAGTGACGGGACTAGCGGGAAGGAGCAGTACTTC. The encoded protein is CAISDGTSGKEQYF.

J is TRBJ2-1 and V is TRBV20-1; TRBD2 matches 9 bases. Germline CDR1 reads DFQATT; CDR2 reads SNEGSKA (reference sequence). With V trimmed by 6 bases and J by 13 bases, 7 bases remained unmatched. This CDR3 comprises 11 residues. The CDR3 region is CSAPFLAGQFF. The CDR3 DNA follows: TGCAGTGCCCCCTTCCTAGCGGGACAGTTCTTC.

This CDR3 reads CASTPSGGAQPQHF. For the CDR3, the DNA is TGTGCCAGCACCCCTTCTGGAGGGGCCCAGCCCCAGCATTTT. V usage is TRBV6-5 and J usage is TRBJ1-5, with D perhaps TRBD1 (5 bases). The germline V gene encodes CDR1 MNHEY and CDR2 SVGAGI. The length of the CDR3 is 14 residues. V was shortened by 7 bases and J by 7 bases, with 17 bases between the two germline ends.

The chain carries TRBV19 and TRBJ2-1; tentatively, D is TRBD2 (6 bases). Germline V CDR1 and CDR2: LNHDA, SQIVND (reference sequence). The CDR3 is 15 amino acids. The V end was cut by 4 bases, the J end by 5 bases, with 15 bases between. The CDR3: CASSRRVQEHNEQFF. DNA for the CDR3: TGTGCCAGTAGTAGGAGGGTTCAGGAGCACAATGAGCAGTTCTTC.

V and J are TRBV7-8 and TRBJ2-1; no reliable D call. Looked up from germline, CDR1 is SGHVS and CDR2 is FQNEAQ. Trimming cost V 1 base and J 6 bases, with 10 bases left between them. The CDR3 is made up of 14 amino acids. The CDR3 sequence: CASSLVLVGNEQFF. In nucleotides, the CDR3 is TGTGCCAGCAGCTTAGTCTTAGTCGGCAATGAGCAGTTCTTC.

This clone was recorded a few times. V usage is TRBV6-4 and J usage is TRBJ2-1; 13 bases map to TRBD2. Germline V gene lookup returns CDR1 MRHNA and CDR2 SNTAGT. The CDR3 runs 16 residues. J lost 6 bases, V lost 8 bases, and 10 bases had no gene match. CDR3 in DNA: TGTGCCAGCGCTTGGACTAGCGGGAGTTACATCAATGAGCAGTTCTTC. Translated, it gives CASAWTSGSYINEQFF.

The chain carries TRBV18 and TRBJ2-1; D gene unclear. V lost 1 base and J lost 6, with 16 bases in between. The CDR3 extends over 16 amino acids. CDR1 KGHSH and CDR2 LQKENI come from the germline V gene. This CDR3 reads CASSPLTVPTPNEQFF. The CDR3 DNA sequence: TGTGCCAGCTCACCACTTACAGTCCCCACTCCCAATGAGCAGTTCTTC.

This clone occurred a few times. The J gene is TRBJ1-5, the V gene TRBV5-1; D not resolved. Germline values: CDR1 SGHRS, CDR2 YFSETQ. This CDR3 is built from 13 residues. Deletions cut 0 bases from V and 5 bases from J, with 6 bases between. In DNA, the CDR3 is TGCGCCAGCAGCTTGGCCACGGATCAGCCCCAGCATTTT. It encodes CASSLATDQPQHF.

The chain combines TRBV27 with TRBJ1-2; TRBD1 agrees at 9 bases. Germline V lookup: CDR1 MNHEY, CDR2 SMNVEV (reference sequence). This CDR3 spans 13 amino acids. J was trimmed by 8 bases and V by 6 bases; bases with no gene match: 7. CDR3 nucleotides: TGTGCCAGCAGGCTTGTTACAGGGGGCGGCTACACCTTC. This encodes CASRLVTGGGYTF.

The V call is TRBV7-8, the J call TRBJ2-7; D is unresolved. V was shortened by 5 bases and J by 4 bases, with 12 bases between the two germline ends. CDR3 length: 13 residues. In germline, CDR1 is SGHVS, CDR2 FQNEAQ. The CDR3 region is CASSPPVKYEQYF. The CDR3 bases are TGTGCCAGCAGCCCTCCGGTCAAATACGAGCAGTACTTC.

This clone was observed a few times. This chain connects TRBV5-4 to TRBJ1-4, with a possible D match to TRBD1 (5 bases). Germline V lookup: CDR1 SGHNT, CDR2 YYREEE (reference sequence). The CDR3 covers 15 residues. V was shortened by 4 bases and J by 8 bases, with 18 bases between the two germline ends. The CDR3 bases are TGTGCCAGCAGCACCCGAGGCGGGGCCGGGGAAAAACTGTTTTTT. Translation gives CASSTRGGAGEKLFF. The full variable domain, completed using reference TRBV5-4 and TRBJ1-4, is ETGVTQSPTHLIKTRGQQVTLRCSSQSGHNTVSWYQQALGQGPQFIFQYYREEENGRGNFPPRFSGLQFPNYSSELNVNALELDDSALYLCASSTRGGAGEKLFFGSGTQLSVL.

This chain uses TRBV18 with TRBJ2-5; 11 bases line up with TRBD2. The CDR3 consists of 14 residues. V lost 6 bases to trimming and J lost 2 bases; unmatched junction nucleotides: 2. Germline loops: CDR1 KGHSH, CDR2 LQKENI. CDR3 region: CASSRLAGQETQYF. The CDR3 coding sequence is TGTGCCAGCTCTCGACTAGCGGGGCAAGAGACCCAGTACTTC.

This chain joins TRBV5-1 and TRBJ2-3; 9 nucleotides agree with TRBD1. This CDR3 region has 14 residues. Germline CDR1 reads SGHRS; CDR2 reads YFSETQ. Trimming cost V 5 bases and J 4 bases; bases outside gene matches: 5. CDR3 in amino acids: CASRQGASPDTQYF. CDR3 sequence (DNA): TGCGCCAGCAGACAGGGGGCTTCGCCAGATACGCAGTATTTT.

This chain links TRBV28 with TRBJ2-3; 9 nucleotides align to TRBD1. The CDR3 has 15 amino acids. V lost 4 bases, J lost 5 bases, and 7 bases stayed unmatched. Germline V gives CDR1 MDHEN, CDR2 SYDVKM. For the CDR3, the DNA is TGTGCCAGCAGTTCCGGGACAGGGCAAAAAGATACGCAGTATTTT. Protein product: CASSSGTGQKDTQYF.

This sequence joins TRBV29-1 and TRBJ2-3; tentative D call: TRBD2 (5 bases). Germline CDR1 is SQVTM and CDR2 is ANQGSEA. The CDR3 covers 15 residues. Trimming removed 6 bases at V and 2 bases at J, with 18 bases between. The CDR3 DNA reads TGCAGCGTAAACCCGGGATTAGTATTCACAGATACGCAGTATTTT. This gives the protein CSVNPGLVFTDTQYF.

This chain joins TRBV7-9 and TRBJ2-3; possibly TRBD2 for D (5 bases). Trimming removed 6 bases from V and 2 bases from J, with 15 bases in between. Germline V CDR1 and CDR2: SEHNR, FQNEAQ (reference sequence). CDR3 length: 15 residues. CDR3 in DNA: TGTGCCAGCAGTCCGGAGAGGGATAACACAGATACGCAGTATTTT. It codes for CASSPERDNTDTQYF.

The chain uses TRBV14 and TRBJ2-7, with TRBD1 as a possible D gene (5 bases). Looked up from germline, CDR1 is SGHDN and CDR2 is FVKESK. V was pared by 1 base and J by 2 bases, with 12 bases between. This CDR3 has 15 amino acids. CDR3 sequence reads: CASSQGPGQTYEQYF. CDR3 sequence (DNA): TGTGCCAGCAGCCAAGGGCCCGGACAAACCTACGAGCAGTACTTC.

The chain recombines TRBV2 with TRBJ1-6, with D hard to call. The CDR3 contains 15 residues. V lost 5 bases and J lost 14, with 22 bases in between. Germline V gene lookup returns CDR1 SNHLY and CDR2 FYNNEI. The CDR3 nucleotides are TGTGCCAGCAGTCTCCTCCGCCAGGCCCAGGTTGCCCTCCACTTT. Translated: CASSLLRQAQVALHF.

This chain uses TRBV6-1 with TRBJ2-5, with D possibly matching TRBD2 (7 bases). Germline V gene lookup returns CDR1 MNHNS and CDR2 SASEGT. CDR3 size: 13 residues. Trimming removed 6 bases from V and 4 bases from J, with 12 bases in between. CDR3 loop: CASSHREGETQYF. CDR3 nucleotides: TGTGCCAGCAGCCACAGGGAGGGAGAGACCCAGTACTTC.

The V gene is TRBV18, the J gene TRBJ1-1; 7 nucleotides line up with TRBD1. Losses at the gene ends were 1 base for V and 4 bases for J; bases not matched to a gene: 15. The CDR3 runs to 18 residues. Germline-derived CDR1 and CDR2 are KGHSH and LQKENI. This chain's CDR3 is CASSPRGQARVDLTEAFF. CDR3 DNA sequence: TGTGCCAGCTCACCACGCGGACAGGCCAGGGTTGACCTCACTGAAGCTTTCTTT.